This is a list of T cell receptor beta chains from one sample in a study of blood T cell repertoires in COVID-19. Repertoires were generated with immunoSEQ multiplex PCR, while TCRdb's copy carries only in-frame clones and drops some. The table has fewer than 250,000 clones, 80% seen once. Specimen: PBMCs or T cells enriched from blood (not recorded which). The receptors were gathered from a woman aged 40 to 49 with acute COVID-19. CDR3s include the opening cysteine and the closing phenylalanine or tryptophan. The D gene is left open where the match is weak. Expanded clones get a size class; other rows say once, few or many, or leave the size out.

clone_size: NA; cdr3_length: 13; d_call: NA; v_call: TRBV30; j_call: TRBJ1-4; cdr3_aa: CAWSVARVGSLFF; cdr3_nt: TGTGCCTGGAGTGTAGCTCGGGTCGGTTCTCTGTTTTTT
clone_size: few; cdr3_length: 15; d_call: TRBD1; v_call: TRBV15; j_call: TRBJ1-1; cdr3_aa: CATSRVAGGFTEAFF; cdr3_nt: TGTGCCACCAGCAGAGTTGCAGGGGGCTTCACTGAAGCTTTCTTT
clone_size: NA; cdr3_length: 16; d_call: NA; v_call: TRBV6-2/TRBV6-3; j_call: TRBJ1-1; cdr3_aa: CASSYFTGTLNTEAFF; cdr3_nt: TGTGCCAGCAGTTACTTCACCGGGACACTGAACACTGAAGCTTTCTTT
clone_size: NA; cdr3_length: 16; d_call: NA; v_call: TRBV7-3; j_call: TRBJ2-1; cdr3_aa: CASSNTAANGRNEQFF; cdr3_nt: TGTGCCAGCAGTAATACGGCGGCGAACGGTAGGAATGAGCAGTTCTTC
clone_size: once; cdr3_length: 14; d_call: TRBD1; v_call: TRBV7-2; j_call: TRBJ2-7; cdr3_aa: CASSLDVRGREQYF; cdr3_nt: TGTGCCAGCAGCTTAGATGTCAGGGGGCGGGAGCAGTACTTC
clone_size: NA; cdr3_length: 14; d_call: NA; v_call: TRBV19; j_call: TRBJ1-1; cdr3_aa: CASSIVGGNTEAFF; cdr3_nt: TGTGCCAGTAGTATAGTAGGGGGGAACACTGAAGCTTTCTTT
clone_size: NA; cdr3_length: 16; d_call: NA; v_call: TRBV7-8; j_call: TRBJ2-4; cdr3_aa: CASSGGHSEAKNIQYF; cdr3_nt: TGTGCCAGCAGCGGCGGGCACAGCGAAGCCAAAAACATTCAGTACTTC
clone_size: few; cdr3_length: 13; d_call: NA; v_call: TRBV5-8; j_call: TRBJ1-1; cdr3_aa: CASSLEQFTEAFF; cdr3_nt: TGTGCCAGCAGCTTGGAACAGTTTACTGAAGCTTTCTTT
clone_size: NA; cdr3_length: 19; d_call: TRBD1; v_call: TRBV5-1; j_call: TRBJ2-5; cdr3_aa: CASSLGRTGYSLFQETQYF; cdr3_nt: TGCGCCAGCAGCTTGGGCCGGACAGGATATTCTCTTTTCCAAGAGACCCAGTACTTC
clone_size: NA; cdr3_length: 15; d_call: TRBD2; v_call: TRBV7-3; j_call: TRBJ2-3; cdr3_aa: CASSQSGGLIDTQYF; cdr3_nt: TGTGCCAGCAGCCAAAGCGGGGGGCTGATAGATACGCAGTATTTT
clone_size: NA; cdr3_length: 13; d_call: NA; v_call: TRBV11-2; j_call: TRBJ1-1; cdr3_aa: CASSLDRNTEAFF; cdr3_nt: TGTGCCAGCAGCTTAGACAGGAACACTGAAGCTTTCTTT
clone_size: NA; cdr3_length: 17; d_call: NA; v_call: TRBV27; j_call: TRBJ1-2; cdr3_aa: CASSSIMDRKSNYGYTF; cdr3_nt: TGTGCCAGCAGTTCAATAATGGACAGAAAGTCTAACTATGGCTACACCTTC
clone_size: NA; cdr3_length: 14; d_call: NA; v_call: TRBV7-3; j_call: TRBJ2-2; cdr3_aa: CASSSQGNTGELFF; cdr3_nt: TGTGCCAGCAGCTCTCAGGGAAACACCGGGGAGCTGTTTTTT
clone_size: NA; cdr3_length: 14; d_call: TRBD2; v_call: TRBV15; j_call: TRBJ2-5; cdr3_aa: CATSREVGGETQYF; cdr3_nt: TGTGCCACCAGCAGAGAGGTCGGGGGGGAGACCCAGTACTTC
clone_size: NA; cdr3_length: 14; d_call: NA; v_call: TRBV6-5; j_call: TRBJ1-5; cdr3_aa: CASSPRDTDQPQHF; cdr3_nt: TGTGCCAGCAGTCCCCGGGATACCGATCAGCCCCAGCATTTT
clone_size: NA; cdr3_length: 14; d_call: NA; v_call: TRBV25-1; j_call: TRBJ1-1; cdr3_aa: CASSESTVPVRAFF; cdr3_nt: TGTGCCAGCAGTGAATCTACAGTTCCGGTTCGAGCTTTCTTT
clone_size: few; cdr3_length: 15; d_call: TRBD2; v_call: TRBV6-5; j_call: TRBJ2-3; cdr3_aa: CASREASGGAETQYF; cdr3_nt: TGTGCCAGCCGAGAGGCTAGCGGGGGGGCGGAGACGCAGTATTTT
clone_size: NA; cdr3_length: 16; d_call: NA; v_call: TRBV19; j_call: TRBJ1-1; cdr3_aa: CASSIGTPTRNTEAFF; cdr3_nt: TGTGCCAGTAGTATTGGTACCCCCACGAGGAACACTGAAGCTTTCTTT
clone_size: few; cdr3_length: 13; d_call: TRBD1; v_call: TRBV3-1/TRBV3-2; j_call: TRBJ1-2; cdr3_aa: CASSQDRVWGYTF; cdr3_nt: TGTGCCAGCAGCCAGGACAGGGTCTGGGGCTACACCTTC
clone_size: NA; cdr3_length: 15; d_call: NA; v_call: TRBV2; j_call: TRBJ2-2; cdr3_aa: CASSERQGGTGELFF; cdr3_nt: TGTGCCAGCAGTGAACGACAGGGAGGCACCGGGGAGCTGTTTTTT
clone_size: NA; cdr3_length: 13; d_call: NA; v_call: TRBV7-3; j_call: TRBJ1-1; cdr3_aa: CASSLQGSTEAFF; cdr3_nt: TGTGCCAGCAGCCTCCAGGGGAGCACTGAAGCTTTCTTT
clone_size: NA; cdr3_length: 13; d_call: TRBD1; v_call: TRBV28; j_call: TRBJ1-5; cdr3_aa: CASQDRDNQPQHF; cdr3_nt: TGTGCCTCACAGGACAGGGATAATCAGCCCCAGCATTTT
clone_size: NA; cdr3_length: 12; d_call: NA; v_call: TRBV29-1; j_call: TRBJ2-1; cdr3_aa: CSVRTGINEQFF; cdr3_nt: TGCAGCGTTAGGACTGGAATCAATGAGCAGTTCTTC
clone_size: NA; cdr3_length: 15; d_call: NA; v_call: TRBV19; j_call: TRBJ1-4; cdr3_aa: CASSIGSSSGEKLFF; cdr3_nt: TGTGCCAGTAGTATAGGATCCTCCTCCGGGGAAAAACTGTTTTTT
clone_size: NA; cdr3_length: 15; d_call: NA; v_call: TRBV13; j_call: TRBJ1-5; cdr3_aa: CASSYGRQGNQPQHF; cdr3_nt: TGTGCCAGCTCCTATGGACGACAGGGCAATCAGCCCCAGCATTTT
clone_size: NA; cdr3_length: 14; d_call: TRBD1; v_call: TRBV28; j_call: TRBJ1-6; cdr3_aa: CASSRTGSRSPLHF; cdr3_nt: TGTGCCAGCAGCCGGACAGGGAGTAGGTCACCCCTCCACTTT